What follows are 32 T cell receptor beta chains derived from one specimen sequenced in a study of healthy donors' naive CD4 and CD8 T cells. TCR libraries were built from about 500 ng of total RNA by linear amplification. Each CDR3 protein gets one entry after TCRdb re-called the reads with MiXCR. The sample lists approximately 180,000 distinct CDR3 sequences; around 74% were seen once. Sequencing was done on a sample of naive CD4+ and CD8+ T cells sorted from blood, pooled from several donors. The receptors shown here come from a pool of human donors in good health; the sample pools cells from several healthy donors.

The rearrangement joins TRBV6-1 to TRBJ1-1; D ambiguous. Germline assignment: CDR1 MNHNS and CDR2 SASEGT. Trimming took 2 bases from V and 6 from J, leaving 13 bases between them. This CDR3 region has 14 residues. The CDR3 loop is CASSEHGRGAEAFF. The DNA for the CDR3 is TGTGCCAGCAGTGAACACGGCCGCGGCGCTGAAGCTTTCTTT.

This rearrangement joins TRBV11-1 to TRBJ1-2, with 7 bases fitting TRBD1. Germline V gene data show CDR1 as SGHAT and CDR2 as FQDESV (reference sequence). V dropped 5 bases and J dropped 4; count of bases not matched to a gene: 10. The CDR3 is made up of 15 amino acids. CDR3 in amino acids: CASSTQTGNRYGYTF. The CDR3 DNA reads as TGTGCCAGCAGCACTCAGACAGGGAACCGCTATGGCTACACCTTC.

The CDR3 here is CASSSRRGGMNTEAFF. CDR3 DNA sequence: TGTGCCAGCAGTTCAAGAAGGGGGGGCATGAACACTGAAGCTTTCTTT. The V gene is TRBV7-9, the J gene TRBJ1-1, with D perhaps TRBD1 (6 bases). The CDR3 sequence is 16 residues long. Trimming removed 6 bases at V and 0 bases at J, with 17 bases between. The germline gives CDR1 SEHNR, CDR2 FQNEAQ (reference sequence).

V gene TRBV29-1 combines with J gene TRBJ1-3; D is uncertain. Germline V gene lookup returns CDR1 SQVTM and CDR2 ANQGSEA. CDR3 length: 11 amino acids. Trimming removed 5 bases at V and 2 bases at J, with 4 bases between. This CDR3 is CSVMAGNTIYF. CDR3 DNA sequence: TGCAGCGTTATGGCTGGAAACACCATATATTTT.

CDR3 amino acids: CASSESRPSYNEQFF. DNA of the CDR3: TGTGCCAGCAGTGAAAGCAGGCCCTCATACAATGAGCAGTTCTTC. The chain couples TRBV6-1 to TRBJ2-1; D ambiguous. Germline CDR1 is MNHNS and CDR2 is SASEGT. V lost 2 bases to trimming and J lost 4 bases, with 12 bases between them. This CDR3 has 15 residues.

The genes are TRBV12-3 or TRBV12-4 and TRBJ2-7; the D gene could be TRBD1 or TRBD2 (5 bases each). The CDR3 is 13 residues long. The germline V and J ends were trimmed by 7 bases and 1 base, with 11 bases remaining between them. The CDR3: CASNRDLSYEQYF. In DNA, the CDR3 is TGTGCCAGCAACCGGGACCTTTCCTACGAGCAGTACTTC.

The chain carries TRBV6-2 or TRBV6-3 and TRBJ2-7; TRBD1 matches at 7 bases. This CDR3 spans 13 amino acids. The V and J ends lost 9 bases and 2 bases, in that order; junction bases with no gene match: 7. Germline V gene data show CDR1 as MNHEY and CDR2 as SVGEGT. CDR3 amino acids: CASTPGQTYEQYF. The CDR3 DNA follows: TGTGCCAGTACTCCGGGACAGACCTACGAGCAGTACTTC.

The gene calls are TRBV27 and TRBJ2-1, with 7 bases fitting TRBD2. This CDR3 is 13 amino acids long. Germline V gene sequence: CDR1 MNHEY, CDR2 SMNVEV (reference sequence). Trimming took 5 bases from V and 9 from J; bases not matched to a gene: 7. The CDR3 nucleotides read TGTGCCAGCAGTCTACTAGCGATGGGTGAGCAGTTCTTC. As protein: CASSLLAMGEQFF.

The chain combines TRBV29-1 with TRBJ2-5; TRBD1 agrees at 7 bases. The CDR3 length is 12 residues. Trimming removed 6 bases from V and 2 bases from J; junction bases left unmatched: 3. The germline V gene has CDR1 SQVTM and CDR2 ANQGSEA. CDR3 DNA sequence: TGCAGCGTCTGGGGACAGCAAGAGACCCAGTACTTC. Protein: CSVWGQQETQYF. The full variable domain, with the rest looked up from reference TRBV29-1 and TRBJ2-5, is SAVISQKPSRDICQRGTSLTIQCQVDSQVTMMFWYRQQPGQSLTLIATANQGSEATYESGFVIDKFPISRPNLTFSTLTVSNMSPEDSSIYLCSVWGQQETQYFGPGTRLLVL.

The chain couples TRBV29-1 to TRBJ1-5, with 10 bases lining up with TRBD1. Germline CDR1 reads SQVTM; CDR2 reads ANQGSEA. The V segment lost 6 bases and the J segment 0 bases; nucleotides outside the gene matches: 2. CDR3 length: 14 amino acids. CDR3: CSVGTGVSNQPQHF. DNA of the CDR3: TGCAGCGTGGGGACAGGGGTTAGCAATCAGCCCCAGCATTTT.

The CDR3 is CASSLTTSVRSGANVLTF. The DNA for the CDR3 is TGTGCCAGCAGTTTAACGACTAGCGTCCGCTCTGGGGCCAACGTCCTGACTTTC. The chain uses TRBV12-3 or TRBV12-4 and TRBJ2-6; 8 nucleotides agree with TRBD2. J lost 0 bases, V lost 2 bases, and 6 bases had no gene match. This CDR3 contains 18 residues.

This clonotype was counted a few times. The chain joins TRBV14 to TRBJ2-7; TRBD1 is a possible D gene (5 bases). V was trimmed by 2 bases and J by 2 bases, leaving 7 bases between them. This CDR3 has 13 residues. The germline V gene encodes CDR1 SGHDN and CDR2 FVKESK. CDR3 DNA: TGTGCCAGCAGCCAAAAGGGGACCTACGAGCAGTACTTC. Protein sequence: CASSQKGTYEQYF.

V gene TRBV7-2 combines with J gene TRBJ1-2, with D hard to call. Germline assignment: CDR1 SGHTA and CDR2 FQGNSA. This CDR3 contains 14 residues. The V end lost 3 bases, the J end lost 2 bases, and 10 bases lay between the germline ends. CDR3 amino acids: CASSFDRVNYGYTF. CDR3 coding DNA: TGTGCCAGCAGCTTTGATCGCGTGAACTATGGCTACACCTTC. The complete variable domain, with remaining parts taken from reference TRBV7-2 and TRBJ1-2, reads GAGVSQSPSNKVTEKGKDVELRCDPISGHTALYWYRQSLGQGLEFLIYFQGNSAPDKSGLPSDRFSAERTGGSVSTLTIQRTQQEDSAVYLCASSFDRVNYGYTFGSGTRLTVV.

The J gene is TRBJ1-2, the V gene TRBV2; 7 bases agree with TRBD1. The germline V gene has CDR1 SNHLY and CDR2 FYNNEI. This CDR3 has 13 amino acids. V lost 6 bases and J lost 8; bases outside the gene matches: 9. In nucleotides, the CDR3 is TGTGCCAGCAGACCCACAGGGGCGGGAGGCTACACCTTC. Protein product: CASRPTGAGGYTF.

This clonotype was seen more than once but under ten times. The V call is TRBV29-1, the J call TRBJ2-2; either TRBD1 or TRBD2 may fit D (7 bases each). Germline CDR1 SQVTM, CDR2 ANQGSEA. This CDR3 comprises 13 residues. The ends were cut back, 4 bases at V and 9 bases at J, with 15 bases in the middle. CDR3: CSVASGGGRELFF. DNA for the CDR3: TGCAGCGTTGCGTCAGGGGGAGGGAGGGAGCTGTTTTTT.

The V call is TRBV7-2, the J call TRBJ2-7; 7 bases are a match to TRBD2. This CDR3 contains 15 residues. The junction had 7 bases not matched to a gene; V was cut back by 3 bases and J by 2 bases. Germline V CDR1 and CDR2: SGHTA, FQGNSA. The CDR3 here is CASSLGGEGPYEQYF. As DNA, the CDR3 is TGTGCCAGCAGCTTGGGAGGGGAGGGCCCCTACGAGCAGTACTTC.

This chain joins TRBV19 and TRBJ2-5; D is undetermined. V gave up 5 bases and J gave up 1 base, with 8 bases separating them. Looked up from germline, CDR1 is LNHDA and CDR2 is SQIVND (reference sequence). The length of the CDR3 is 13 residues. The CDR3 spells CASSPLAQETQYF. CDR3 sequence (DNA): TGTGCCAGTAGTCCCTTGGCCCAAGAGACCCAGTACTTC.

J is TRBJ1-1 and V is TRBV18; D may be TRBD1 (5 bases). This CDR3 is 13 amino acids long. Germline V gene sequence: CDR1 KGHSH, CDR2 LQKENI. The V end was cut by 7 bases, the J end by 4 bases, with 13 bases between. The CDR3 here is CASCPGGGTEAFF. In DNA, the CDR3 is TGTGCCAGCTGCCCGGGGGGTGGCACTGAAGCTTTCTTT.

The chain combines TRBV20-1 with TRBJ2-3, with 12 bases aligning to TRBD1. This CDR3 is 16 amino acids long. With V trimmed by 4 bases and J by 6 bases, 11 bases remained unmatched. CDR1 is DFQATT and CDR2 is SNEGSKA in the germline V gene (reference sequence). The CDR3 loop is CSAMGDRDRGRDTQYF. The CDR3 coding sequence is TGCAGTGCTATGGGGGACCGGGACAGGGGGCGGGATACGCAGTATTTT.

The chain joins TRBV6-5 to TRBJ2-7; D is uncertain. The CDR3 covers 14 residues. The V gene lost 2 bases and the J gene lost 2 bases, with 10 bases spanning the gap. Germline V gene data show CDR1 as MNHEY and CDR2 as SVGAGI. The chain's CDR3 is CASSYKGSPYEQYF. The CDR3 coding sequence is TGTGCCAGCAGTTACAAAGGTAGTCCCTACGAGCAGTACTTC.

V and J are TRBV6-5 and TRBJ1-6, with no clear D. V was pared by 6 bases and J by 4 bases, with 16 bases between. Germline V gene sequence: CDR1 MNHEY, CDR2 SVGAGI. This CDR3 comprises 16 residues. The CDR3 sequence: CASSVAPPGYNSPLHF. The CDR3 bases are TGTGCCAGCAGCGTGGCTCCGCCGGGTTATAATTCACCCCTCCACTTT.

The V and J genes are TRBV29-1 and TRBJ2-5, with no clear D. Trimming removed 0 bases at V and 4 bases at J, with 12 bases between. Germline assignment: CDR1 SQVTM and CDR2 ANQGSEA. This CDR3 region has 14 residues. The CDR3 is CSVEDRVGRETQYF. Written as DNA, the CDR3 is TGCAGCGTTGAAGATCGAGTGGGTAGAGAGACCCAGTACTTC.

V gene TRBV6-1 combines with J gene TRBJ2-7; perhaps TRBD1 as D (6 bases). The germline V gene has CDR1 MNHNS and CDR2 SASEGT. This CDR3 region has 14 residues. V lost 10 bases to trimming and J lost 0 bases, with 16 bases between them. The CDR3: CATIVLDSSYEQYF. The CDR3 region has the DNA TGTGCCACCATCGTCCTGGACAGCTCCTACGAGCAGTACTTC.

V is TRBV12-3 or TRBV12-4 and J is TRBJ2-5; 8 positions agree with TRBD1. V lost 6 bases to trimming and J lost 3 bases; unmatched junction nucleotides: 3. The CDR3 consists of 13 residues. The CDR3 loop reads CASSGQGEETQYF. CDR3 DNA sequence: TGTGCCAGCAGCGGACAGGGAGAAGAGACCCAGTACTTC.

The chain carries TRBV29-1 and TRBJ2-3; D gene unclear. The V and J ends lost 1 base and 0 bases respectively, with 11 bases between them. The CDR3 is made up of 15 amino acids. Germline V CDR1 and CDR2: SQVTM, ANQGSEA. DNA of the CDR3: TGCAGCGTTGAAGGTTTCATGCAGAGCACAGATACGCAGTATTTT. It encodes CSVEGFMQSTDTQYF.

The sample holds one count of this clonotype. V and J are TRBV29-1 and TRBJ2-1; 9 positions match TRBD2. The CDR3 is 15 amino acids. Trimming took 4 bases from V and 4 from J; bases not matched to a gene: 8. CDR1 and CDR2 from the germline V gene are SQVTM and ANQGSEA. The DNA for the CDR3 is TGCAGCGTTGGGAATCTAGCGGGATCTTACAATGAGCAGTTCTTC. Amino acid sequence: CSVGNLAGSYNEQFF.

This clonotype has a handful of counts. This chain links TRBV29-1 with TRBJ1-5, with a possible D match to TRBD1 (6 bases). The germline V and J ends were trimmed by 6 bases and 7 bases, with 13 bases remaining between them. The CDR3 spans 12 residues. Germline V gene lookup returns CDR1 SQVTM and CDR2 ANQGSEA. As DNA, the CDR3 is TGCAGCGTCAAACAGGGTAACCAGCCCCAGCATTTT. This translates into CSVKQGNQPQHF.

This rearrangement joins TRBV29-1 to TRBJ2-1; either TRBD1 or TRBD2 may fit D (5 bases each). V was pared by 2 bases and J by 9 bases, with 14 bases between. This CDR3 comprises 13 residues. Germline CDR1 reads SQVTM; CDR2 reads ANQGSEA. For the CDR3, the DNA is TGCAGCGTTGAATTCAGGGAGAAAACTGAGCAGTTCTTC. Its translation: CSVEFREKTEQFF.

V and J are TRBV29-1 and TRBJ2-1; the match to TRBD2 covers 7 bases. Germline V gene lookup returns CDR1 SQVTM and CDR2 ANQGSEA. V shed 8 bases, J shed 8 bases, and the junction held 6 bases outside the gene matches. CDR3 size: 11 residues. As DNA, the CDR3 is TGCAGCCTTAAGGGGAGGGATGAGCAGTTCTTC. Its protein product is CSLKGRDEQFF.

The chain combines TRBV27 with TRBJ1-2; D is undetermined. The CDR3 consists of 15 residues. Germline V CDR1 and CDR2: MNHEY, SMNVEV (reference sequence). Trimming took off 4 bases at V and 0 bases at J, with 12 bases between the two ends. The CDR3 loop is CASSSRLLANYGYTF. The CDR3 DNA is TGTGCCAGCAGTTCCCGACTGTTAGCTAACTATGGCTACACCTTC.

The chain carries TRBV29-1 and TRBJ2-1, with 7 bases matching TRBD2. The CDR3 runs to 13 residues. V shed 4 bases, J shed 6 bases, and the junction held 6 bases outside the gene matches. Germline CDR1 SQVTM, CDR2 ANQGSEA. The CDR3 sequence is CSVVVREGNEQFF. The CDR3 DNA sequence: TGCAGCGTTGTGGTTAGGGAGGGCAATGAGCAGTTCTTC.

The chain uses TRBV27 and TRBJ1-1, with D perhaps TRBD1 (5 bases). V gave up 2 bases and J gave up 1 base, with 11 bases separating them. Germline-derived CDR1 and CDR2 are MNHEY and SMNVEV (reference sequence). There are 15 residues in the CDR3. This CDR3 reads CASSLGIGTNTEAFF. In DNA, the CDR3 is TGTGCCAGCAGTTTAGGCATTGGGACGAACACTGAAGCTTTCTTT.